This entry describes one T cell receptor (beta chain). This entry belongs to a study of cytomegalovirus exposure and HLA in healthy donors. The wider study: The study's early data release held roughly 91 million unique TCRs from HLA-typed donors.

Germline CDR1 SGHVS, CDR2 FQNEAQ. Trimming removed 5 bases at V and 1 base at J, with 12 bases between. The CDR3 covers 14 residues. The PCR made use of 60 Vbeta and 13 Jbeta primers. Generated by immunoSEQ multiplex PCR, the TCRdb table keeps only in-frame clones and is missing some. The data contain around 100,000 clones, 76% of them singletons. The chain recombines TRBV7-8 with TRBJ2-7; tentative D call: TRBD1 (5 bases). The receptor's source is a woman aged 45-59 years in good health and CMV-seropositive. Input material: PBMCs. The CDR3 coding sequence is TGTGCCAGCAGCCGCGACAGCCCTTCCTACGAGCAGTACTTC. It yields the protein CASSRDSPSYEQYF.